This paragraph reports one T cell receptor beta chain. This sample is drawn from a study of shared T cell receptors in the human thymus. The protocol was immunoSEQ multiplex PCR, while the TCRdb copy is restricted to in-frame clones and leaves out a portion. The repertoire holds hundreds of thousands of clones, with around 93% as singletons. CDR3 length: 17 amino acids. The V gene's germline CDR1 is MNHEY and CDR2 SMNVEV (reference sequence). The origin of this receptor is a human donor. Sequencing used thymocytes. The chain combines TRBV27 with TRBJ2-5; 13 nucleotides match TRBD2. The closer fit of TRBJ2-7 to the DNA end suggests the J call may be wrong. DNA of the CDR3: TGTGCCAGCAGTTTATCCGATACTAGCGGGAGGGCATACGAGCAGTACTTC. Translated, it gives CASSLSDTSGRAYEQYF.